The 4 T cell receptor beta chains reported below all come from one sample, sequenced in a study of blood T cell repertoires in COVID-19 (dated by TCRdb to 2018 to 2020). Library preparation employed the immunoSEQ multiplex PCR assay. Not all clones reach the TCRdb copy of this immuneACCESS table, which keeps in-frame sequences only. Checked studies attribute under half of the gap to unresolved V genes and leave the rest unexplained. This sample has roughly 67,000 clones in its table, and 75% to 85% of those were observed once. Of the sample, roughly 20% falls within the top ten clones. Sequencing input: peripheral blood. These receptors were obtained from a man aged 50 to 59 with acute or convalescent COVID-19.

This chain uses TRBV6-5 with TRBJ1-5; 8 bases line up with TRBD1. The CDR3 spans 14 residues. The germline gives CDR1 MNHEY, CDR2 SVGAGI. The junction had 6 bases not matched to a gene; V was cut back by 5 bases and J by 6 bases. CDR3 region: CASSPQGAFQPQHF. For the CDR3, the DNA is TGTGCCAGCAGTCCTCAGGGGGCATTTCAGCCCCAGCATTTT.

The chain uses TRBV19 and TRBJ2-3; 9 bases align to TRBD2. The V and J ends lost 1 base and 0 bases, in that order; junction bases with no gene match: 2. Per germline, CDR1 LNHDA and CDR2 SQIVND (reference sequence). The CDR3 extends over 16 amino acids. The CDR3 loop reads CASSIASGVSTDTQYF. The CDR3 DNA sequence: TGTGCCAGTAGTATAGCTAGCGGGGTGAGCACAGATACGCAGTATTTT.

This sequence joins TRBV25-1 and TRBJ2-3; no clear D. With 4 bases removed from V and 10 bases from J, the gap between germline ends came to 12 bases. This CDR3 has 12 residues. The germline gives CDR1 MGHDK, CDR2 SYGVNS. The CDR3 DNA follows: TGTGCCAGCAGTGCCTTAGCTGGAGCGCAGTATTTT. Its protein is CASSALAGAQYF.

The chain employs TRBV6-5 and TRBJ1-4; perhaps TRBD1 as D (5 bases). The germline V gene has CDR1 MNHEY and CDR2 SVGAGI. CDR3 length equals 14 residues. Trimming pared 6 bases from V and 3 bases from J, leaving 11 bases between. Here the CDR3 DNA reads TGTGCCAGCAGAAGGGGAGGAGCTAATGAAAAACTGTTTTTT. This codes for CASRRGGANEKLFF.